This TCR beta chain was identified in a study of blood T cell repertoires in COVID-19 (dated by TCRdb to 2020 to 2021). About the investigation overall: The collaborator samples originated in the United States, Italy and Spain and spanned the acute and convalescent phases of COVID-19. The prospective study material was composed of cDNA or gDNA derived from T cells, B-cell-depleted T cells, or PBMCs. Subjects who had been exposed to COVID-19, were actively infected with it, or had recovered from it provided the deeply sampled blood TCRbeta repertoires that made up the dataset. A freely available public database, intended as a resource for researchers studying the immune response to SARS-CoV-2, is where the repertoires were released. Samples were obtained from the ongoing ImmuneRACE study (first 160 participants) and from 1,254 subjects provided by 6 global collaborators. Sample metadata almost always included a de-identified subject ID, COVID-19 status, age in years and sex. Where HLA class I and class II types were available, the types were taken from metadata supplied by the sample provider, not from assay-based typing.

On this clone: Its antigen is currently not known. Qualities for individual bases were not recorded, and no much larger clone is one base off.

Whole blood was collected in K2EDTA tubes by collaborating institutions according to the institutions' own protocols. For TCRbeta analysis, collaborators shipped samples as frozen whole blood, isolated PBMCs, or DNA extracted from either of those sample types. Sequences SGDLS (CDR1) and YYNGEE (CDR2) are obtained from the germline V gene. V loses 3 bases at its end and J loses 3 bases; junction bases beyond the gene matches: 2. CDR3 length: 15 amino acids, cysteine to phenylalanine. Only CDR3 DNA remains: 45 bases, in frame from the first base. The study at large found these results: How much clinical and demographic metadata was included differed by source and by participant, and the metadata was provided uncurated.

The immunoSEQ Assay, a bias-controlled multiplex PCR, was used to amplify TCRbeta CDR3 regions from genomic DNA. Per the authors' processing: Within the assay, amplification of reference gene primers was used to estimate how many nucleated cells each sample contained. Sequence reads were collapsed and filtered to measure the absolute abundance of every unique TCRbeta CDR3 rearrangement. For each sample, productive Simpson clonality was calculated as the square root of Simpson's diversity index over productive rearrangements. TCRdb obtained this table from immuneACCESS and retained in-frame rearrangements with V and J assigned. These tables miss some clones; where compared with another copy, unresolved V genes account for less than half of the shortfall, and the remainder is unexplained. V and J calls plus clone size are reproduced from that table; the DNA served to infer D and trimming. A total of some 120,000 clones appear in this sample, around 87% of them only once. Approximately 3.3% of the sample rests with the top ten.

Material for sequencing was peripheral blood. Recombination connected TRBV9 to TRBJ2-3; 12 bases in between match TRBD2. The TCR comes from a woman between 55 and 75 years old with acute or convalescent COVID-19. The DNA sequence is given as TGTGCCAGCAGCGCCGGGACTAGCGGGACAGATACGCAGTATTTT. This encodes CASSAGTSGTDTQYF. This CDR3, with the reference TRBV9 and TRBJ2-3 proteins standing in past its ends, gives the full variable domain DSGVTQTPKHLITATGQRVTLRCSPRSGDLSVYWYQQSLDQGLQFLIQYYNGEERAKGNILERFSAQQFPDLHSELNLSSLELGDSALYFCASSAGTSGTDTQYFGPGTRLTVL.